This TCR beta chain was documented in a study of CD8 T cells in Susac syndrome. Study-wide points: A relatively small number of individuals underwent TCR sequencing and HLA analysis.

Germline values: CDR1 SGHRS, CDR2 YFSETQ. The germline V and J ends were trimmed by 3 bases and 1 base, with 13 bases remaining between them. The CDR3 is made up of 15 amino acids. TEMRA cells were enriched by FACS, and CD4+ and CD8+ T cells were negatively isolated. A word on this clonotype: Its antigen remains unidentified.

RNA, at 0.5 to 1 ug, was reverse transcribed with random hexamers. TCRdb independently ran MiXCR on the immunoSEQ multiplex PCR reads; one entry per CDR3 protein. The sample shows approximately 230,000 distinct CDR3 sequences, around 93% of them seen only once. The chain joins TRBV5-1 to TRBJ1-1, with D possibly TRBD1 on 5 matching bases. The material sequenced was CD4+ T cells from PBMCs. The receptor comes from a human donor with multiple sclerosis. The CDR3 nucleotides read TGCGCCAGCAGCTCCCTTGGGACCCCGAACACTGAAGCTTTCTTT. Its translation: CASSSLGTPNTEAFF.